These T cell receptor beta chains were read from a single sample in a study of blood T cells in healthy people across ages. Each CDR3 protein gets one entry after TCRdb re-called the 5' RACE reads with MiXCR. The repertoire holds approximately 770,000 distinct CDR3 sequences, with 58% as singletons. Sequenced material: blood. The receptors were gathered from a man aged 30 to 45 in good health. CDR3s include the opening cysteine and the closing phenylalanine or tryptophan. Fields, in order: D gene, J gene, clone size, CDR3 length, V gene, CDR3 DNA, CDR3 protein. A D gene is named only where the DNA matches it firmly. The size field is filled for only some rows; it gives once, few, many or a size class.

>NA|TRBJ1-6|NA|15|TRBV28
TGTGCCAGCAGTTTATATGGGCCGGGTTGGTCACCCCTCCACTTT
CASSLYGPGWSPLHF
>NA|TRBJ2-5|NA|14|TRBV6-2/TRBV6-3
TGTGCCAGCACTCCGCTCCGGGACCAAGAGACCCAGTACTTC
CASTPLRDQETQYF
>TRBD1|TRBJ2-6|NA|16|TRBV6-9
TGTGCCAGCAGTAAGCCGGGACAGTCTCATAACGACGTCCTGACTTTC
CASSKPGQSHNDVLTF
>NA|TRBJ2-1|NA|12|TRBV9
TGTGCCAGCAGCGTAGTTCCGGGGGAGCAGTTCTTC
CASSVVPGEQFF
>NA|TRBJ2-1|few|16|TRBV24-1
TGTGCCACCAGTGCTCCCGCGGTCGGGGGACTTGATGAGCAGTTCTTC
CATSAPAVGGLDEQFF
>NA|TRBJ2-3|few|14|TRBV5-1
TGCGCCAGCATGGAGGGGGGCCCCACAGATACGCAGTATTTT
CASMEGGPTDTQYF
>TRBD1|TRBJ2-7|few|13|TRBV20-1
TGCAGTGCTGGTTCGGGACAGTCCTACGAGCAGTACTTC
CSAGSGQSYEQYF
>TRBD1|TRBJ2-7|many|12|TRBV20-1
TGCAGCGCCAAACAGGGGGCCTACGAGCAGTACTTC
CSAKQGAYEQYF
>NA|TRBJ2-1|NA|11|TRBV20-1
TGCAGTGCTCTCGAAGTAAATGAGCAGTTCTTC
CSALEVNEQFF
>TRBD2|TRBJ2-3|few|13|TRBV3-1
TGTGCCAGCAGCCAAGGGGGAGGGGATACGCAGTATTTT
CASSQGGGDTQYF
>NA|TRBJ2-2|NA|15|TRBV18
TGTGCCAGCTCACCGATCGGGGGAGCGTCTGGGGAGCTGTTTTTT
CASSPIGGASGELFF
>TRBD1|TRBJ1-2|NA|15|TRBV2
TGTGCCAGCAGTGAGGGACAGGGGGCATGGAGTGGCTACACCTTC
CASSEGQGAWSGYTF
>NA|TRBJ2-3|NA|16|TRBV28
TGTGCCAGCAGTTCCCCGGGAATATATAGCACAGATACGCAGTATTTT
CASSSPGIYSTDTQYF
>NA|TRBJ2-7|NA|15|TRBV20-1
TGCAGTGCTGTACGCGAACGGGTGGGAAGCTACGAGCAGTACTTC
CSAVRERVGSYEQYF
>NA|TRBJ2-5|NA|11|TRBV29-1
TGCAGCGTTGGCGGAGCGGAGACCCAGTACTTC
CSVGGAETQYF
>NA|TRBJ1-4|NA|16|TRBV4-3
TGCGCCAGCAGCCAAGATAGTGGAGCAACTAATGAAAAACTGTTTTTT
CASSQDSGATNEKLFF
>NA|TRBJ2-6|NA|18|TRBV4-1
TGCGCCAGCAGCCTTGCGGACCGGATCGGCTCTGGGGCCAACGTCCTGACTTTC
CASSLADRIGSGANVLTF
>NA|TRBJ2-7|NA|16|TRBV6-5
TGTGCCAGCAGCCCTCTATCACACGCGAGGCCCTACGAGCAGTACTTC
CASSPLSHARPYEQYF
>TRBD2|TRBJ2-3|NA|18|TRBV11-2
TGTGCCAGCAGCTTAACGGTACTGCTAGCGGGAGGATCAGATACGCAGTATTTT
CASSLTVLLAGGSDTQYF
>NA|TRBJ2-5|NA|15|TRBV27
TGTGCCAGCAGTTTATCGGTAGGATGGGGGGAGACCCAGTACTTC
CASSLSVGWGETQYF
>TRBD1|TRBJ2-3|NA|15|TRBV6-5
TGTGCCAGCAGTTCGGGGACAGGGGCGATTAATACGCAGTATTTT
CASSSGTGAINTQYF
>NA|TRBJ1-2|once|15|TRBV9
TGTGCCAGCAGCGCCCACACAGGAGGCGCGGATGGCTACACCTTC
CASSAHTGGADGYTF
>TRBD1|TRBJ2-7|NA|16|TRBV28
TGTGCCAGCAGTTTACCCCTCAGAAGGGGGCACAATGAGCAGTACTTC
CASSLPLRRGHNEQYF
>TRBD1|TRBJ1-5|NA|15|TRBV5-8
TGTGCCAGCAGCCGTCACAGGGGAAGCAATCAGCCCCAGCATTTT
CASSRHRGSNQPQHF
>TRBD1|TRBJ1-5|NA|12|TRBV12-3/TRBV12-4
TGTGCCAGCGGGGACAGGGGGGATACGCAGCATTTT
CASGDRGDTQHF
>NA|TRBJ1-1|NA|16|TRBV21-1
TGTGCCAGCAGCCCCCCACCCCAGGGGGGCGTCACTGAAGCTTTCTTT
CASSPPPQGGVTEAFF
>NA|TRBJ2-3|NA|13|TRBV12-3/TRBV12-4
TGTGCCAGCAGCCTCGGGACTTCCTGTACGCAGTATTTT
CASSLGTSCTQYF
>TRBD2|TRBJ2-1|NA|15|TRBV25-1
TGCGCCAGCAGTGAATGGGGCGGGGGGGCCGGTGAGCAGTTCTTC
CASSEWGGGAGEQFF
>NA|TRBJ1-1|few|15|TRBV29-1
TGCAGCGTTTTCGCTAACAGGGTTACGGACACTGAAGCTTTCTTT
CSVFANRVTDTEAFF
>NA|TRBJ2-7|NA|15|TRBV29-1
TGCAGCGTTGGAAACTCCGGACGGATACCCTACGAGCAGTACTTC
CSVGNSGRIPYEQYF
>TRBD1|TRBJ2-7|NA|15|TRBV7-2
TGTGCCAGCAGCTCACGGGACAGGGCTTCATACGAGCAGTACTTC
CASSSRDRASYEQYF
>TRBD2|TRBJ2-4|NA|17|TRBV20-1
TGCAGTGCCCCCGGGGGGGGGCCTCCCTTAACCAAAAACATTCAGTACTTC
CSAPGGGPPLTKNIQYF
>NA|TRBJ2-6|few|14|TRBV29-1
TGCCCGGGGCAGGAATTCTCTGGGGCCAACGTCCTGACTTTC
CPGQEFSGANVLTF
>NA|TRBJ1-6|NA|14|TRBV3-1
TGTGCCAGCAGCCAGATGCTGGTGGGTTCACCCCTCCACTTT
CASSQMLVGSPLHF
>TRBD1|TRBJ2-4|NA|14|TRBV7-9
TGTGCCAGCAGCTCAGGGGGCGGAGTAGACATTCAGTACTTC
CASSSGGGVDIQYF
>NA|TRBJ2-1|NA|14|TRBV9
TGTGCCAGCAGCGTGGGTGAAGCGGGCAATGAGCAGTTCTTC
CASSVGEAGNEQFF
>NA|TRBJ1-6|NA|15|TRBV3-1
TGTGCCAGCAGCCAGGGGACGGTAATGTATTCACCCCTCCACTTT
CASSQGTVMYSPLHF
>NA|TRBJ2-6|NA|16|TRBV2
TGTGCCAGCAGCGGCTACAGTGCCTCTGGGGCCAACGTCCTGACTTTC
CASSGYSASGANVLTF
>NA|TRBJ1-2|few|14|TRBV3-1
TGTGCCAGCAGCCAAGATATGACAGACTATGGCTACACCTTC
CASSQDMTDYGYTF
>NA|TRBJ2-3|NA|13|TRBV5-1
TGCGCCAGCAGCTGGATGGGGCGCGATACGCAGTATTTT
CASSWMGRDTQYF
>NA|TRBJ2-3|NA|15|TRBV19
TGTGCCAGTAGCACTGACCGTTGGTCCCCCAATACGCAGTATTTT
CASSTDRWSPNTQYF
>NA|TRBJ2-3|NA|13|TRBV14
TGTGCCAGCAGCCAAGATTTAAGGGACCCGCAGTATTTT
CASSQDLRDPQYF
>TRBD1|TRBJ1-1|NA|15|TRBV28
TGTGCCAGCAGTTTATTAGGCAGGGGGGGGACTGAAGCTTTCTTT
CASSLLGRGGTEAFF
>NA|TRBJ2-7|NA|13|TRBV20-1
TGCAGTGCTAGACCACCTGGCCTCGTCGAGCAGTACTTC
CSARPPGLVEQYF
>NA|TRBJ1-4|NA|16|TRBV7-9
TGTGCCAGCCTAGGGTCCCGGGCGGGCCATAATGAAAAACTGTTTTTT
CASLGSRAGHNEKLFF
>TRBD2|TRBJ2-1|many|13|TRBV29-1
TGCAGCGTTGCACTAGCGGGAGAAAGTGAGCAGTTCTTC
CSVALAGESEQFF